This T cell receptor beta chain emerged from a study of blood T cells in healthy people across ages. Study observations and caveats: Because donor CMV status was unknown, expanded clonotype changes were possibly confounded. Donors of long life had a larger count of naive CD4+ cells and greater diversity than aged donors.

Then a second PCR, running roughly 7 to 11 cycles, was carried out with a sample-barcoded 5' primer and a J-beta primer mix. Each CDR3 protein is one row after TCRdb ran MiXCR on the 5' RACE reads. The table lists about 380,000 distinct CDR3 sequences, roughly half of them singletons. This CDR3 is built from 12 residues. Looked up from germline, CDR1 is MNHEY and CDR2 is SMNVEV (reference sequence). Trimming left V 2 bases short and J 11 bases short, with 7 bases between. Comment on this clonotype: The antigen remains undetermined.

This TCR was sampled from a man aged 55 to 70 in good health. The gene calls are TRBV27 and TRBJ1-6; D is undetermined. Sequences were obtained from blood. The CDR3 reads CASSLLGTPLHF. The DNA for the CDR3 is TGTGCCAGCAGTTTACTGGGGACACCCCTCCACTTT.